This entry features one T cell receptor beta chain sequence. It has no known antigen specificity. No much larger clonotype is one base removed from it; base qualities were not supplied. Explained via the paper, the time point label denotes: late sampling 161 to 241 days after vaccination in three convalescent patients. Per the publication, the treatment or condition label means: 10-day PBMC culture with coronavirus spike peptide pools or control peptides (ViraFEST assay). To expand antigen-specific T cells with peptide pools and then pick out the expanded clonotypes through TCR sequencing, the study relied on the ViraFEST assay. The positive SARS-CoV-2 PCR tests of the convalescent patients were dated from March to December 2020, before the Alpha, Beta and Delta variants emerged in the United States. PBMCs were cultured at around 2 million per well in IMDM supplemented with 5% human AB serum and about 9.5 IU/ml IL-2, with 9.5 to 10 ug/ml peptide pools added. Half of the culture medium was replaced with fresh IL-2-containing medium on days 3 and 7. After more than 8 days of culture, CD4+ T cells were isolated by negative selection using the EasySep CD4+ T cell isolation kit. PBMCs were separated from whole blood using Ficoll-Paque Plus gradient centrifugation and then either used fresh or cryopreserved at -140C. Each culture condition was generally run in triplicate wells.

This sample is drawn from a study of vaccination and CD4 T cells after COVID-19 (dated by TCRdb to between 2021 and 2023). Background for the entire study: Convalescent patients had a positive SARS-CoV-2 result on nasal swab PCR, and of these patients, some 10 had mild disease and one had severe disease. In the convalescent cohort there were six males and four females, among whom were two Hispanic individuals, seven Caucasians, two Asians and one multiracial person. Each participant got two doses of either the Pfizer-BioNTech BNT162b2 vaccine (n=8) or the Moderna mRNA-1273 vaccine (n=2). Control cultures received a CEFX viral epitope pool as the positive control, an HIV-1 Nef peptide pool as the negative control, or no peptide. The time from the second vaccine dose to post-vaccine blood sampling had a median of approximately 72 days and ranged from about 13 to 250 days. A few convalescent patients gave samples both early after vaccination (day 14) and late after vaccination (days 161 to 241). In roughly 10 COVID-19 convalescent patients and 4 infection-naive healthy vaccine recipients, the spike-specific CD4+ TCR repertoire before mRNA vaccination was compared with the repertoire after mRNA vaccination. Post-COVID blood samples from convalescent patients were collected a median of approximately 100 days after diagnosis, with a range of roughly 30 to 161 days. For stimulating the cultures, overlapping spike peptide pools were used, derived from SARS-CoV-2 as well as from the common cold coronaviruses HCoV-NL63, HCoV-OC43 and HCoV-229E.

Broader findings and caveats from the paper: Among convalescent patients, a median around 89% of the SARS-CoV-2-reactive clones seen after vaccination appeared only after vaccination, which suggests priming specific to the vaccine. The study included relatively few convalescent patients and did not analyze early timepoints after natural infection. In convalescent patients, nearly all vaccine-specific clones (304 of 307) were found to be mono-reactive for SARS-CoV-2 spike rather than cross-reactive with common cold coronaviruses. The median number of SARS-CoV-2-reactive clonotypes rose from 20 to 25 after infection to 35 to 45 after vaccination, but the change was not significant.

V is shortened by 1 base, J by 4 bases, and the region joining them spans 16 bases. Spanning cysteine to phenylalanine, the CDR3 consists of 15 amino acids. Only the CDR3 DNA stays, 45 bases, in frame from base 1. CDR1 and CDR2 (DFQATT, SNEGSKA) derive from the germline V gene (reference sequence). Receptors were amplified or captured by PCR. TCR sequencing of DNA from cultured CD4+ T cells used the Oncomine TCR Beta short-read assay at the Johns Hopkins FTIC core. Genomic DNA was extracted from the cultured CD4+ T cells with the QIAamp micro DNA kit. Oncomine TCR Beta libraries made from cultured CD4+ T cells were pooled using unique dual indexes and sequenced on an Illumina iSeq 100. Per the authors' processing: Non-productive sequences were filtered out, and CDR3s that did not start with C, did not end with F or W, or were shorter than 7 amino acids were discarded. Antigen-specific clonotypes were identified using the MANAFEST web application through comparison of peptide-stimulated wells with reference and other culture wells. To be called positive, a clone needed an FDR below 0.05, an odds ratio above 5, and a productive frequency above 0.1% in at least two of three replicate wells. A clonotype was classed as cross-reactive if the clonotype showed significant expansion both in SARS-CoV-2 spike wells and in at least one common cold coronavirus spike condition. Using R version 3.6.1, CDR3 homology was evaluated through Levenshtein distances (stringdist) along with unrooted phylogenetic trees (ape). Using fastp at Q25 and MiXCR, TCRdb reprocessed the public reads and kept productive beta chains. Each entry merges the rows of one CDR3 protein and shows their most common DNA and genes. The V and J calls were determined by TCRdb, not by the authors. The sample table lists tens of thousands of distinct CDR3 sequences, roughly 46% of them with a count of one. Jointly, the top ten make up less than 15% of the sample.

The rearranged segments are TRBV20-1 and TRBJ2-5; the D gene remains uncertain. This sequence was found in a human donor who had recovered from COVID-19. Sample: CD4+ T cells from blood, cultured in vitro, taken about 7 months after SARS-CoV-2 vaccination. DNA sequence: TGCAGTGCTAGAGTGGCAAGCTCGGGCGCAGAGACCCAGTACTTC. This sequence encodes CSARVASSGAETQYF.